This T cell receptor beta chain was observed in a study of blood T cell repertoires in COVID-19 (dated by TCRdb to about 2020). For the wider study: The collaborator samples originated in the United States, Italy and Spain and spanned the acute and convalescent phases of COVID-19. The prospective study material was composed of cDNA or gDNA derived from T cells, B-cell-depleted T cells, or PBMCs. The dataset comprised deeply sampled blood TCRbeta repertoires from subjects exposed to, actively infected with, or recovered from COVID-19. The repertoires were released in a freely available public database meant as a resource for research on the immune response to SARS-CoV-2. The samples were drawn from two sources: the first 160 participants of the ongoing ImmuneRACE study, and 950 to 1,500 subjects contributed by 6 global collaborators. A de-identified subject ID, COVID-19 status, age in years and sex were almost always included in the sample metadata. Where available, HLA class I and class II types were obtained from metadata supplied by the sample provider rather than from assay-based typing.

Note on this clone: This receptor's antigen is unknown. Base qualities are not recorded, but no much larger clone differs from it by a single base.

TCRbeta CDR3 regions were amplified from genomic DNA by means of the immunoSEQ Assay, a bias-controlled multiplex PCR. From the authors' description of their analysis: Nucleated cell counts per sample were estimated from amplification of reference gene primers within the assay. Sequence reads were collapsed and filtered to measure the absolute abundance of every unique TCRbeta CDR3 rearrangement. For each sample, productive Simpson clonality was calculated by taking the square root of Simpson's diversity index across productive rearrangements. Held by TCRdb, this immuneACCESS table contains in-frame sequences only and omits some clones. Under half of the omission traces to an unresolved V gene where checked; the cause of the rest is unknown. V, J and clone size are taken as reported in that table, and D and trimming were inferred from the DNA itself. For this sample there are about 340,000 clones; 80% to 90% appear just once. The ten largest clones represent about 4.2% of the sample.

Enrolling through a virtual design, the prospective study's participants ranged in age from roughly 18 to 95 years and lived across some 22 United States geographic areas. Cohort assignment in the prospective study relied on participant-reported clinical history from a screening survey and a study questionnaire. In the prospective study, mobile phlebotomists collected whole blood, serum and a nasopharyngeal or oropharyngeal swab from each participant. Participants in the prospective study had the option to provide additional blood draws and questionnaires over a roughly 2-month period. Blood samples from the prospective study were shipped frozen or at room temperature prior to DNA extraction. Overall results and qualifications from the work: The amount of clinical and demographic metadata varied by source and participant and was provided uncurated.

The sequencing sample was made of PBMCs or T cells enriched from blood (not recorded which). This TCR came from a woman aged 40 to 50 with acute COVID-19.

In nucleotides, the sequence is TGTGCCAGCAGCTTAATGGCCGGGACAGCCTTTTACAATGAGCAGTTCTTC. This codes for CASSLMAGTAFYNEQFF. The chain links TRBV7-2 with TRBJ2-1; 7 bases in the middle match TRBD1. Reading from cysteine to phenylalanine, the CDR3 counts 17 amino acids. Only the CDR3 part of the read is kept: 51 bases, read in frame from the first base. From the germline V gene, CDR1 is SGHTA and CDR2 is FQGNSA. V is cut back by 2 bases and J by 4 bases, with 11 bases in the junction unmatched.